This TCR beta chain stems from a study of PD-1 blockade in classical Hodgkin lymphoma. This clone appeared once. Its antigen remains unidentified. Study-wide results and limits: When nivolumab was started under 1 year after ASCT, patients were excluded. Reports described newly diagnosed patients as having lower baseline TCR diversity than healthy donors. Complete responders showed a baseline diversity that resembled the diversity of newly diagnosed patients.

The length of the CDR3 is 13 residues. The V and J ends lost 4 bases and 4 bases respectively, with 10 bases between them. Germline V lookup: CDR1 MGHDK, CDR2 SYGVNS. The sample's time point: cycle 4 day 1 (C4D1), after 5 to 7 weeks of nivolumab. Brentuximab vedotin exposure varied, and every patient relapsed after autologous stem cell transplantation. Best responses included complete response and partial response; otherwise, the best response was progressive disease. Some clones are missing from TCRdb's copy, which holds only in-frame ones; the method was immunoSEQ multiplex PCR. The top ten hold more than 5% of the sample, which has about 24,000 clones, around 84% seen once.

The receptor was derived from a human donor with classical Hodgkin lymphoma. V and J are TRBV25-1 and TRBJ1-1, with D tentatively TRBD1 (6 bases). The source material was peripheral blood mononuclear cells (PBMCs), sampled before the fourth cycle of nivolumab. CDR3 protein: CASSVGGGTEAFF. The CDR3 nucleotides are TGTGCCAGCAGTGTAGGAGGGGGCACTGAAGCTTTCTTT.